This passage covers 17 T cell receptor beta chains from one sample sequenced in a study of shared clonotypes between healthy human individuals. The assay was immunoSEQ multiplex PCR, and TCRdb's table has in-frame clones only and misses some. The data show roughly 2.1 million clones, about 92% seen once. Naive CD8 cells lacked CD45RO and underwent positive selection for CCR7, leaving out terminally differentiated effector memory CD45RA+ cells. Sequencing used naive CD8+ T cells from PBMCs. The source is a man younger than 35 in good health. Some clones in this sample may be carry-over from other donors' samples.

This clone has just one count. The chain employs TRBV5-4 and TRBJ2-1; a weak D match, TRBD2 (7 bases). The length of the CDR3 is 16 residues. The germline gives CDR1 SGHNT, CDR2 YYREEE (reference sequence). V dropped 4 bases and J dropped 1 base, with 15 bases sitting between them. The CDR3 nucleotides are TGTGCCAGCAGCAACCGAGGGGGGGTATCCTACAATGAGCAGTTCTTC. This codes for CASSNRGGVSYNEQFF. Full variable domain (outside the CDR3, taken from reference TRBV5-4 and TRBJ2-1): ETGVTQSPTHLIKTRGQQVTLRCSSQSGHNTVSWYQQALGQGPQFIFQYYREEENGRGNFPPRFSGLQFPNYSSELNVNALELDDSALYLCASSNRGGVSYNEQFFGPGTRLTVL.

Points on this clone: Within the sample, other DNA sequences also encode this same CDR3. This chain uses TRBV9 with TRBJ2-7; no reliable D call. Deletions cut 0 bases from V and 3 bases from J, with 10 bases between. The germline V gene encodes CDR1 SGDLS and CDR2 YYNGEE. This CDR3 spans 14 amino acids. CDR3 amino acids: CASSVGGPSYEQYF. The CDR3 DNA is TGTGCCAGCAGCGTAGGTGGTCCGAGCTACGAGCAGTACTTC.

The V call is TRBV4-1, the J call TRBJ2-5, with a tentative D call TRBD1 (5 bases). CDR3 length: 16 amino acids. V gave up 1 base and J gave up 5 bases, with 17 bases separating them. Germline V gene lookup returns CDR1 MGHRA and CDR2 YSYEKL. CDR3 protein: CASSQGRSTKGETQYF. In nucleotides, the CDR3 is TGCGCCAGCAGCCAAGGACGTAGCACCAAGGGGGAGACCCAGTACTTC.

Points on this clone: Other nucleotide sequences from this sample produce the same CDR3. This chain connects TRBV7-9 to TRBJ2-7; D is undetermined. Germline loops: CDR1 SEHNR, CDR2 FQNEAQ (reference sequence). The CDR3 runs 12 residues. The V gene lost 5 bases and the J gene lost 4 bases, with 9 bases spanning the gap. The CDR3 DNA sequence: TGTGCCAGCAGCCCCGGACCTTACGAGCAGTACTTC. It codes for CASSPGPYEQYF.

CDR3 amino acids: CASSLSVGPRWGTDTQYF. The CDR3 DNA reads as TGTGCCAGCAGTTTATCTGTGGGCCCCAGATGGGGCACAGATACGCAGTATTTT. The chain recombines TRBV27 with TRBJ2-3; D is uncertain. Looked up from germline, CDR1 is MNHEY and CDR2 is SMNVEV (reference sequence). The V and J ends lost 0 bases and 1 base respectively, with 17 bases between them. The CDR3 totals 18 residues.

With respect to this clone: Other DNA variants within this sample encode the same CDR3. J is TRBJ2-1 and V is TRBV2; perhaps TRBD1 as D (6 bases). V lost 3 bases and J 0 bases, leaving 12 bases between the germline ends. CDR1 is SNHLY, CDR2 FYNNEI, per germline. This CDR3 comprises 16 residues. The CDR3 DNA follows: TGTGCCAGCAGTGACAGGGGCTTAAGCTCCTACAATGAGCAGTTCTTC. This translates into CASSDRGLSSYNEQFF.

V usage is TRBV27 and J usage is TRBJ2-1; D is unclear. In germline, CDR1 is MNHEY, CDR2 SMNVEV (reference sequence). Trimming took 7 bases from V and 4 from J, leaving 5 bases between them. CDR3 length: 11 amino acids. The CDR3 DNA is TGTGCCAGCACCCAGTACAATGAGCAGTTCTTC. The encoded protein is CASTQYNEQFF.

In regard to this clone: The sample contains more than one DNA sequence encoding this CDR3. J is TRBJ1-1 and V is TRBV28; D remains unclear. V lost 1 base and J 1 base, leaving 4 bases between the germline ends. The CDR3 is made up of 13 amino acids. Per the germline V gene, CDR1 is MDHEN and CDR2 is SYDVKM. The CDR3 DNA sequence: TGTGCCAGCAGTTTATCCGAGAACACTGAAGCTTTCTTT. This gives the protein CASSLSENTEAFF.

Comment on this clone: The same CDR3 is also encoded by other DNA sequences in this sample. The genes are TRBV5-8 and TRBJ2-2, with D uncertain. V was cut by 0 bases and J by 2 bases, with 5 bases left in between. The CDR3 runs 14 residues. The germline CDR1 and CDR2 sequences are SGHTS and YDEGEE. The DNA for the CDR3 is TGTGCCAGCAGCTTGGGCCTTAACACCGGGGAGCTGTTTTTT. Its translation is CASSLGLNTGELFF.

The chain couples TRBV14 to TRBJ2-7; TRBD2 aligns across 9 bases. Germline-derived CDR1 and CDR2 are SGHDN and FVKESK. CDR3 length: 13 amino acids. V was pared by 8 bases and J by 3 bases, with 5 bases of the junction left unmatched. CDR3 loop: CASRAGGGYEQYF. CDR3 nucleotides: TGTGCCAGCCGAGCGGGGGGAGGCTACGAGCAGTACTTC.

The CDR3 reads CASSPPREGIVVDEQFF. For the CDR3, the DNA is TGTGCCAGCAGCCCCCCCAGGGAAGGGATAGTCGTCGATGAGCAGTTCTTC. The chain carries TRBV9 and TRBJ2-1; D perhaps matches TRBD1 (5 bases). The germline V and J ends were trimmed by 4 bases and 8 bases, with 25 bases remaining between them. Germline V gene lookup returns CDR1 SGDLS and CDR2 YYNGEE. This CDR3 region has 17 residues.

This rearrangement joins TRBV7-9 to TRBJ2-1; 14 nucleotides align to TRBD2. The CDR3 contains 17 residues. Unmatched junction bases numbered 13, after V lost 7 bases and J lost 8 bases. The germline gives CDR1 SEHNR, CDR2 FQNEAQ (reference sequence). CDR3 sequence (DNA): TGTGCCAGCATATCTTCCCAGGGGACTAGCGGGAGTTATGAGCAGTTCTTC. It codes for CASISSQGTSGSYEQFF.

The chain carries TRBV28 and TRBJ1-3, with D unresolved. Trimming pared 1 base from V and 0 bases from J, leaving 10 bases between. This CDR3 is 16 amino acids long. Germline-derived CDR1 and CDR2 are MDHEN and SYDVKM. The CDR3 sequence: CASSLLTAASGNTIYF. In nucleotides, the CDR3 is TGTGCCAGCAGTTTATTAACCGCCGCCTCTGGAAACACCATATATTTT.

This chain uses TRBV28 with TRBJ1-1; D is ambiguous. Trimming took off 3 bases at V and 0 bases at J, with 11 bases between the two ends. This CDR3 contains 15 residues. Germline lookup yields CDR1 MDHEN and CDR2 SYDVKM. The DNA of the CDR3 is TGTGCCAGCAGTTTCGTCCCACACATGAACACTGAAGCTTTCTTT. It specifies CASSFVPHMNTEAFF.

This sequence joins TRBV10-2 and TRBJ1-5; D possibly corresponds to TRBD1 (6 bases). Trimming stripped 3 bases from V and 6 bases from J, with 15 bases between. Germline V CDR1 and CDR2: WSHSY, SAAADI. CDR3 length: 15 amino acids. The CDR3 coding sequence is TGCGCCAGCAGTGACTCCAAGGGGGTTAGTCAGCCCCAGCATTTT. This gives the protein CASSDSKGVSQPQHF.

Here the CDR3 reads CASSLVPELQETQYF. The CDR3 coding sequence is TGTGCCAGCAGCTTAGTGCCGGAACTCCAAGAGACCCAGTACTTC. V and J are TRBV7-9 and TRBJ2-5; D is uncertain. The CDR3 runs 15 residues. Germline V gives CDR1 SEHNR, CDR2 FQNEAQ (reference sequence). V dropped 1 base and J dropped 1 base, with 10 bases sitting between them.

The chain is built from TRBV7-6 and TRBJ1-3; D is uncertain. Looked up from germline, CDR1 is SGHVS and CDR2 is FNYEAQ. Trimming left V 0 bases short and J 2 bases short, with 5 bases between. The CDR3 runs 14 residues. This CDR3 is CASSLAFAGNTIYF. DNA for the CDR3: TGTGCCAGCAGCTTAGCATTCGCTGGAAACACCATATATTTT.